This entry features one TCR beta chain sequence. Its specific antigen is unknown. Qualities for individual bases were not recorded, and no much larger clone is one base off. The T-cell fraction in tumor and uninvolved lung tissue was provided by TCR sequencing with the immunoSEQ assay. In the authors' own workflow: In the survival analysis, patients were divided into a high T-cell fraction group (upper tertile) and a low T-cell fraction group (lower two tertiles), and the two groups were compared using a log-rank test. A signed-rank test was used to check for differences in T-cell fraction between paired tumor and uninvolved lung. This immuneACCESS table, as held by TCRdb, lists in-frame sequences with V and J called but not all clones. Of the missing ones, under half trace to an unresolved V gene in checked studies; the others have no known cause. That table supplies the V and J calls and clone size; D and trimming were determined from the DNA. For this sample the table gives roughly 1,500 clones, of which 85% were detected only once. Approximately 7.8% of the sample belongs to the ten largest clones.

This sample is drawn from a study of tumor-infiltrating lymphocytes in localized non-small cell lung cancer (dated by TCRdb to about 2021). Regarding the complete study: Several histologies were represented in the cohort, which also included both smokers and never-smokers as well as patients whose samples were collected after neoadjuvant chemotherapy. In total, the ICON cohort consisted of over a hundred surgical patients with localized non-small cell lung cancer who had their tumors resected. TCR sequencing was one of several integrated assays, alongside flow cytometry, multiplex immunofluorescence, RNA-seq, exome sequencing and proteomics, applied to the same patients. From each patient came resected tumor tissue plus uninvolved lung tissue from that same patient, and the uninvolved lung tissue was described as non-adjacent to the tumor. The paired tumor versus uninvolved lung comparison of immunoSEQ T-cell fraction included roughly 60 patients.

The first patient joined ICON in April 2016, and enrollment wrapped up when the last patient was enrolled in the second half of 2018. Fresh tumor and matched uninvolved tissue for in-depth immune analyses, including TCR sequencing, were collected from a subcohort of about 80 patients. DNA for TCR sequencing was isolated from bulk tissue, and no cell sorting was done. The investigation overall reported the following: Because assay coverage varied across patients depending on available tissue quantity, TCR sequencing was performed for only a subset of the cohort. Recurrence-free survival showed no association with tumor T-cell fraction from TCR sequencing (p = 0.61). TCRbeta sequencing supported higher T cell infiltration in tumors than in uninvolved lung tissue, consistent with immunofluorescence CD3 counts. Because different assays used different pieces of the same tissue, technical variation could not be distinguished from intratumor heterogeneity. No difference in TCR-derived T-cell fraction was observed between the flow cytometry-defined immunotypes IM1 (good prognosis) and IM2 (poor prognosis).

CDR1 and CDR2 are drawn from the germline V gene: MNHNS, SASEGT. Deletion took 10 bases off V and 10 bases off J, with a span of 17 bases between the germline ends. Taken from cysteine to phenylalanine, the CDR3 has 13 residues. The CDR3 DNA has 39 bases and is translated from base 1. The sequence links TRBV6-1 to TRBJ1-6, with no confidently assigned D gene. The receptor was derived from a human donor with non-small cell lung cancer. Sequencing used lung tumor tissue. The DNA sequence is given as TGTGCCACCCCCGAGACCTTGGGATCACCCCTCCACTTT. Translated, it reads CATPETLGSPLHF.